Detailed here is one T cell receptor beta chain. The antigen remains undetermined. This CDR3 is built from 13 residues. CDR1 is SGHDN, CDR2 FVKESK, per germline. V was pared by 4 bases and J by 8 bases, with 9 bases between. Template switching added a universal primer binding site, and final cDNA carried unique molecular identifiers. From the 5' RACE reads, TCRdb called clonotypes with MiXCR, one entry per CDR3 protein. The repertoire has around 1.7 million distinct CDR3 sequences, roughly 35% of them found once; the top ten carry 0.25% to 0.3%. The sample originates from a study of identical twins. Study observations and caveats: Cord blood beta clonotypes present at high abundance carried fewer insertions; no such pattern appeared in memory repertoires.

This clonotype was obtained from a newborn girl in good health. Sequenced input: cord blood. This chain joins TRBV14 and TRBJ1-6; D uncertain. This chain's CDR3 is CASSPLPHSPLHF. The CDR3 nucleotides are TGTGCCAGCAGCCCCCTCCCCCATTCACCCCTCCACTTT.